This record concerns one TCR beta chain sequence. This was the immunoSEQ v3.0 assay at survey level. Clones were sequenced by immunoSEQ multiplex PCR, and TCRdb holds only the in-frame ones, with some missing. This repertoire shows 20,000 to 30,000 clones, about four fifths found once; its top ten account for about 5.3%. These data belong to a study of long-term antiretroviral therapy in people with HIV. The source was unsorted PBMCs, collected 0.7 years before starting antiretroviral therapy. The TCR was taken from a man aged 25 to 45 with HIV.

The DNA for the CDR3 is TGTGCCTGGAGAAAAGGGGTTTACGAGCAGTACTTC. Amino acid sequence: CAWRKGVYEQYF. The rearrangement uses TRBV30 and TRBJ2-7; tentatively, D is TRBD1 (5 bases). The CDR3 runs to 12 residues. The germline CDR1 and CDR2 sequences are GTSNPN and SVGIG (reference sequence). V was pared by 3 bases and J by 4 bases, with 10 bases between.